One and the same sample provided the 23 T cell receptor beta chains below, sequenced in a study of cytomegalovirus exposure and HLA in healthy donors. It was with 60 Vbeta and 13 Jbeta primers that the PCR ran. Method: immunoSEQ multiplex PCR; TCRdb's copy keeps in-frame clones and lacks some. The sample includes about 180,000 clones, around 80% of them seen just once. The source material was PBMCs. The receptors derive from a man aged 18 to 30 in good health and CMV-seronegative.

The chain carries TRBV25-1 and TRBJ1-2; no clear D gene. V lost 3 bases and J lost 8, with 13 bases in between. The CDR3 runs to 13 residues. The germline V gene encodes CDR1 MGHDK and CDR2 SYGVNS. The chain's CDR3 is CASSDLGLRGYTF. The CDR3 DNA is TGTGCCAGCAGTGACCTCGGGTTGAGGGGCTACACCTTC.

The CDR3 DNA is TGTGCCAGCAGTGACCGGGACAGGGGGCCCAACTATGGCTACACCTTC. Translated: CASSDRDRGPNYGYTF. The chain recombines TRBV6-4 with TRBJ1-2; TRBD1 matches 12 bases. V lost 2 bases, J lost 2 bases, and 3 bases stayed unmatched. Germline V gives CDR1 MRHNA, CDR2 SNTAGT. The CDR3 covers 16 residues.

This rearrangement joins TRBV5-1 to TRBJ2-2, with D possibly TRBD1 on 5 matching bases. V shed 2 bases and J shed 1 base, with 6 bases lying between them. This CDR3 spans 14 amino acids. CDR1 SGHRS and CDR2 YFSETQ come from the germline V gene. Here the CDR3 DNA reads TGCGCCAGCAGCTTCACAGGGAACACCGGGGAGCTGTTTTTT. Amino acids: CASSFTGNTGELFF.

This sequence joins TRBV7-8 and TRBJ1-2, with 11 positions matching TRBD1. Germline V gives CDR1 SGHVS, CDR2 FQNEAQ. The V segment lost 3 bases and the J segment 2 bases; nucleotides outside the gene matches: 5. The CDR3 sequence is 16 residues long. The DNA of the CDR3 is TGTGCCAGCAGCTTCGGACAGGGGGCGTCGAACTATGGCTACACCTTC. Amino acid sequence: CASSFGQGASNYGYTF.

The chain combines TRBV5-1 with TRBJ2-7; 9 nucleotides align to TRBD1. CDR1 and CDR2 (germline): SGHRS, YFSETQ. The CDR3 consists of 15 residues. The trim removed 7 bases at V and 7 bases at J, leaving 15 bases unmatched. In DNA, the CDR3 is TGCGCCAGCCAGACCACTACAGGGGGCGGTCATGAGCAGTACTTC. This encodes CASQTTTGGGHEQYF.

The gene calls are TRBV2 and TRBJ1-6, with 8 positions matching TRBD1. The CDR3 runs 13 residues. The J segment lost 12 bases and the V segment lost 6 bases, leaving 7 bases of the junction unmatched. Germline V lookup: CDR1 SNHLY, CDR2 FYNNEI. The DNA of the CDR3 is TGTGCCAGCAGGGCCGGACAGGGCAGACCCCTCCACTTT. It is translated as CASRAGQGRPLHF.

The J gene is TRBJ2-3, the V gene TRBV6-6; 10 positions match TRBD2. J was trimmed by 3 bases and V by 4 bases; bases with no gene match: 4. Germline CDR1 MNHNY, CDR2 SVGAGI (reference sequence). The length of the CDR3 is 15 residues. In DNA form, the CDR3 reads TGTGCCAGCAGTTCGGGACTAGCGCTTACAGATACGCAGTATTTT. Translated: CASSSGLALTDTQYF.

In regard to this clone: One end of the junction fails to match germline, which may point to a read error. The J gene is TRBJ1-2, the V gene TRBV5-4; D may be TRBD1 (6 bases). Per germline, CDR1 SGHNT and CDR2 YYREEE (reference sequence). The CDR3 spans 13 residues. The CDR3 nucleotides read TGTGCCAGCAGCTTTCAGGACAGTTATGGCTACACCTTT. Protein product: CASSFQDSYGYTF.

The chain employs TRBV6-6 and TRBJ1-6; 7 bases agree with TRBD1. This CDR3 comprises 14 residues. Germline loops: CDR1 MNHNY, CDR2 SVGAGI (reference sequence). Trimming at V came to 7 bases and at J to 5 bases, leaving 5 bases not matched to a gene. The CDR3 here is CASTPDRNNSPLHF. CDR3 DNA: TGTGCCAGCACCCCGGACAGGAATAATTCACCCCTCCACTTT.

This chain connects TRBV5-6 to TRBJ2-5; D possibly corresponds to TRBD2 (6 bases). From germline, CDR1 is SGHDT and CDR2 YYEEEE. The CDR3 consists of 14 residues. V was trimmed by 4 bases and J by 2 bases, leaving 12 bases between them. For the CDR3, the DNA is TGTGCCAGCAGCGCGGGGACCGTACAAGAGACCCAGTACTTC. Translating gives CASSAGTVQETQYF.

The V call is TRBV7-8, the J call TRBJ2-7; 9 nucleotides line up with TRBD2. J was trimmed by 4 bases and V by 4 bases; bases with no gene match: 17. Germline V CDR1 and CDR2: SGHVS, FQNEAQ. This CDR3 is 18 amino acids long. CDR3 nucleotides: TGTGCCAGCAGCTCCTTAGCTCGCCAGCGGGGGGTTCCTTACGAGCAGTACTTC. Protein product: CASSSLARQRGVPYEQYF.

The rearrangement uses TRBV28 and TRBJ1-3, with D maybe TRBD1 (5 bases). V gave up 6 bases and J gave up 4 bases, with 22 bases separating them. This CDR3 has 17 amino acids. Germline V CDR1 and CDR2: MDHEN, SYDVKM. The CDR3 DNA reads TGTGCCAGCAGCCTAGTAGCCGGAGGGGTAGCCGGAAACACCATATATTTT. It specifies CASSLVAGGVAGNTIYF.

This chain connects TRBV7-9 to TRBJ2-7; tentatively, D is TRBD1 (5 bases). CDR1 and CDR2 (germline): SEHNR, FQNEAQ (reference sequence). CDR3 size: 14 residues. V was clipped by 7 bases and J by 0 bases, with 13 bases between them. The CDR3 DNA sequence: TGTGCCAGCACGGTGGGGCGGAGCTCCTACGAGCAGTACTTC. Translated, it gives CASTVGRSSYEQYF. Full variable domain (outside the CDR3, taken from reference TRBV7-9 and TRBJ2-7): DTGVSQNPRHKITKRGQNVTFRCDPISEHNRLYWYRQTLGQGPEFLTYFQNEAQLEKSRLLSDRFSAERPKGSFSTLEIQRTEQGDSAMYLCASTVGRSSYEQYFGPGTRLTVT.

This clone came up a few times. The chain combines TRBV10-2 with TRBJ1-2; D possibly corresponds to TRBD1 (6 bases). Germline V gene data show CDR1 as WSHSY and CDR2 as SAAADI. The CDR3 spans 13 residues. V shed 2 bases and J shed 8 bases, with 12 bases lying between them. In nucleotides, the CDR3 is TGCGCCAGCAGTGAGAGGGCAGGGGAAGGCTACACCTTC. Its translation: CASSERAGEGYTF.

The J gene is TRBJ2-7, the V gene TRBV2; D is unclear. CDR1 is SNHLY, CDR2 FYNNEI, per germline. V gave up 0 bases and J gave up 6 bases, with 9 bases separating them. The CDR3 sequence is 13 residues long. The CDR3 spells CASSEATAPEQYF. The CDR3 DNA follows: TGTGCCAGCAGTGAAGCAACTGCGCCCGAGCAGTACTTC.

The chain uses TRBV6-1 and TRBJ1-2; possibly TRBD1 for D (6 bases). This CDR3 comprises 15 residues. Germline loops: CDR1 MNHNS, CDR2 SASEGT. The ends were cut back, 3 bases at V and 4 bases at J, with 15 bases in the middle. The CDR3 DNA is TGTGCCAGCAGTGACTACAGGGAAGACCCCTATGGCTACACCTTC. It translates to CASSDYREDPYGYTF.

The V gene is TRBV6-6, the J gene TRBJ1-5; D not resolved. Trimming took 2 bases from V and 5 from J, leaving 13 bases between them. The CDR3 is 15 residues long. CDR1 is MNHNY and CDR2 is SVGAGI in the germline V gene (reference sequence). CDR3 DNA: TGTGCCAGCAGTTACGGGGTCTCCGGGGATCAGCCCCAGCATTTT. As protein: CASSYGVSGDQPQHF.

The chain uses TRBV29-1 and TRBJ1-4; TRBD1 matches at 8 bases. V trimming: 4 bases; J trimming: 8 bases; junction bases outside the gene matches: 3. Germline CDR1 and CDR2: SQVTM and ANQGSEA. This CDR3 is 12 amino acids long. CDR3 region: CSVGQGREKLFF. The CDR3 bases are TGCAGCGTTGGACAGGGGCGCGAAAAACTGTTTTTT.

With respect to this clone: Other DNA sequences in this specimen translate into the identical CDR3. The chain has TRBV27 and TRBJ2-5; TRBD1 matches at 12 bases. In germline, CDR1 is MNHEY, CDR2 SMNVEV (reference sequence). With 4 bases clipped from V and 5 bases from J, the junction kept 2 bases outside the gene matches. The CDR3 is 14 amino acids. The CDR3 protein is CASSSGTGGETQYF. CDR3 in DNA: TGTGCCAGCAGTTCGGGGACAGGGGGCGAGACCCAGTACTTC.

V is TRBV13 and J is TRBJ1-1; the match to TRBD1 covers 10 bases. The CDR3 is 22 amino acids. The germline gives CDR1 PRHDT, CDR2 FYEKMQ (reference sequence). Trimming at V came to 5 bases and at J to 4 bases, leaving 28 bases not matched to a gene. The DNA for the CDR3 is TGTGCCAGCAGCCCGCCACGTTTTTGGCTTCCTATCGACAGGGGGCAGGGCACTGAAGCTTTCTTT. Encoded protein: CASSPPRFWLPIDRGQGTEAFF. The entire variable domain, with the rest obtained from reference TRBV13 and TRBJ1-1, is as follows: AAGVIQSPRHLIKEKRETATLKCYPIPRHDTVYWYQQGPGQDPQFLISFYEKMQSDKGSIPDRFSAQQFSDYHSELNMSSLELGDSALYFCASSPPRFWLPIDRGQGTEAFFGQGTRLTVV.

The V gene is TRBV7-2, the J gene TRBJ2-3; tentatively, D is TRBD1 (5 bases). V was shortened by 4 bases and J by 3 bases, with 8 bases between the two germline ends. Germline CDR1 SGHTA, CDR2 FQGNSA. This CDR3 is built from 13 residues. The CDR3 region is CASSSQGTDTQYF. CDR3 coding DNA: TGTGCCAGCAGCTCCCAGGGTACAGATACGCAGTATTTT. Variable domain in full (rest from reference TRBV7-2 and TRBJ2-3): GAGVSQSPSNKVTEKGKDVELRCDPISGHTALYWYRQSLGQGLEFLIYFQGNSAPDKSGLPSDRFSAERTGGSVSTLTIQRTQQEDSAVYLCASSSQGTDTQYFGPGTRLTVL.

The V and J genes are TRBV5-1 and TRBJ2-7, with 9 bases identical to TRBD1. V was pared by 3 bases and J by 2 bases, with 6 bases of the junction left unmatched. The CDR3 loop spans 15 amino acids. Germline V gives CDR1 SGHRS, CDR2 YFSETQ. Here the CDR3 reads CASSWTGDPAYEQYF. CDR3 nucleotide sequence: TGCGCCAGCAGCTGGACAGGGGATCCTGCCTACGAGCAGTACTTC.

The CDR3: CASSSRGKGPGEQYF. CDR3 nucleotides: TGTGCCAGTTCGTCCAGGGGGAAAGGGCCCGGGGAGCAGTACTTC. The chain joins TRBV19 to TRBJ2-7; 7 nucleotides agree with TRBD1. The germline CDR1 and CDR2 sequences are LNHDA and SQIVND (reference sequence). After removal of 8 bases from V and 7 bases from J, the junction contained 17 bases not matched to a gene. This CDR3 spans 15 amino acids. The full variable domain, rest sourced from reference TRBV19 and TRBJ2-7, is DGGITQSPKYLFRKEGQNVTLSCEQNLNHDAMYWYRQDPGQGLRLIYYSQIVNDFQKGDIAEGYSVSREKKESFPLTVTSAQKNPTAFYLCASSSRGKGPGEQYFGPGTRLTVT.